These T cell receptor beta chains were read from a single sample in a study of shared clonotypes between healthy human individuals. The method was immunoSEQ multiplex PCR; TCRdb's version includes in-frame clones alone and lacks a portion of them. The table shows about 340,000 clones, with more than 60% occurring only once. Material for sequencing was memory CD4+ T cells sorted from blood. All receptors derive from a man under 40 in good health. The CDR3 runs from the conserved cysteine through the conserved F or W.

TRBV20-1	TRBJ2-3	CSALTSGSASF
TRBV2	TRBJ2-5	CASSPGRLYQETQYF
TRBV9	TRBJ2-3	CASSVAFQGADTQYF
TRBV10-1	TRBJ2-5	CASSEGQSQDF
TRBV18	TRBJ1-2	CASSPLGQGKYGYTF
TRBV5-1	TRBJ2-5	CASRTGNYQETQYF
TRBV14	TRBJ2-3	CASSQLTSGKNTQYF
TRBV4-1	TRBJ2-7	CASSSGTGGYEQYF
TRBV7-2	TRBJ2-7	CASSRSGLSEQYF
TRBV5-4	TRBJ2-2	CASSLGASQRAGELFF
TRBV28	TRBJ2-7	CASSFPTGQPTYEQYF
TRBV30	TRBJ2-2	CAWKGQTNTGELFF
TRBV5-4	TRBJ1-3	CASSRSPGRSGNTIYF
TRBV28	TRBJ2-2	CASSLGGPLTGELFF
TRBV5-4	TRBJ1-5	CASSKTGGNQPQHF
TRBV9	TRBJ1-1	CASSERGYQTEAFF
TRBV7-9	TRBJ2-2	CASSSYRTGELFF
TRBV6-4	TRBJ2-1	CASSDSGDNEQFF
TRBV28	TRBJ2-7	CASDLQGQVNYEQYF
TRBV11-3	TRBJ2-3	CASSSLAGGDTQYF
TRBV5-5	TRBJ2-1	CASSIPGQGRNEQFF
TRBV7-9	TRBJ2-2	CASSLAGTANTGELFF
TRBV18	TRBJ2-1	CASSPVGGHEQFF